Below, 16 T cell receptor beta chains from the same sample are listed, as sequenced in a study of T cell repertoires in cytomegalovirus infection. Using its own MiXCR run on the reads, TCRdb lists one record per CDR3 protein. The table lists some 440,000 distinct CDR3 sequences, about a third of them singletons. The sequencing sample was made of PBMCs. These receptors came from a human donor in good health (CMV status not recorded). Some clones in this sample may be carry-over from other donors' samples.

The V and J genes are TRBV9 and TRBJ2-2; D unresolved. The CDR3 sequence is 12 residues long. Germline CDR1 SGDLS, CDR2 YYNGEE. Trimming stripped 2 bases from V and 7 bases from J, with 6 bases between. CDR3 amino acids: CASSVYSGELFF. CDR3 DNA: TGTGCCAGCAGCGTGTACAGCGGGGAGCTGTTTTTT.

The chain employs TRBV3-1 and TRBJ2-7, with TRBD1 matching 7 bases. The CDR3 contains 13 residues. Unmatched junction bases numbered 10, after V lost 7 bases and J lost 7 bases. Germline V gene data show CDR1 as LGHDT and CDR2 as YNNKEL (reference sequence). In DNA form, the CDR3 reads TGTGCCAGCAACGGACAGGCCCGTGGTGAGCAGTACTTC. Protein product: CASNGQARGEQYF.

The chain recombines TRBV19 with TRBJ1-5; D not certain. V lost 5 bases and J 1 base, leaving 12 bases between the germline ends. The CDR3 is 15 amino acids. In germline, CDR1 is LNHDA, CDR2 SQIVND (reference sequence). CDR3: CASSQNMGSNQPQHF. The CDR3 bases are TGTGCCAGTAGTCAGAACATGGGGAGCAATCAGCCCCAGCATTTT. Together with reference TRBV19 and TRBJ1-5, the CDR3 gives the full variable domain: DGGITQSPKYLFRKEGQNVTLSCEQNLNHDAMYWYRQDPGQGLRLIYYSQIVNDFQKGDIAEGYSVSREKKESFPLTVTSAQKNPTAFYLCASSQNMGSNQPQHFGDGTRLSIL.

This clonotype was found many times. The rearrangement uses TRBV6-2 or TRBV6-3 and TRBJ1-3; the D gene is possibly TRBD1 (5 bases). The CDR3 spans 14 residues. Trimming pared 7 bases from V and 4 bases from J, leaving 14 bases between. Per germline, CDR1 MNHEY and CDR2 SVGEGT. The CDR3 DNA follows: TGTGCCAGCACCCAGGGTTCGTCCGGAAACACCATATATTTT. The encoded protein is CASTQGSSGNTIYF.

The chain links TRBV5-4 to TRBJ2-5; TRBD2 aligns across 9 bases. V was clipped by 0 bases and J by 5 bases; unmatched bases: 8. This CDR3 is 16 amino acids long. The germline V gene encodes CDR1 SGHNT and CDR2 YYREEE (reference sequence). The CDR3 nucleotides are TGTGCCAGCAGCTTGGGCGGGGGGGCCGGATGGGAGACCCAGTACTTC. Its translation is CASSLGGGAGWETQYF.

The genes are TRBV12-5 and TRBJ2-3, with D maybe TRBD2 (5 bases). This CDR3 region has 14 residues. With 1 base removed from V and 0 bases from J, the gap between germline ends came to 5 bases. Per the germline V gene, CDR1 is LGHNT and CDR2 is FRNRAP. The CDR3 sequence is CASGLGTSTDTQYF. In DNA, the CDR3 is TGTGCTAGTGGTTTGGGGACTAGCACAGATACGCAGTATTTT. Full variable domain (missing parts from reference TRBV12-5 and TRBJ2-3): DARVTQTPRHKVTEMGQEVTMRCQPILGHNTVFWYRQTMMQGLELLAYFRNRAPLDDSGMPKDRFSAEMPDATLATLKIQPSEPRDSAVYFCASGLGTSTDTQYFGPGTRLTVL.

The table lists this clonotype with many counts. This rearrangement joins TRBV7-8 to TRBJ1-5, with D perhaps TRBD1 (6 bases). Germline CDR1 is SGHVS and CDR2 is FQNEAQ. The CDR3 extends over 18 amino acids. The V end lost 4 bases, the J end lost 0 bases, and 19 bases lay between the germline ends. The CDR3: CASSSRSQTGDSNQPQHF. The CDR3 nucleotides read TGTGCCAGCAGCTCCCGATCGCAGACAGGAGATAGCAATCAGCCCCAGCATTTT.

The gene calls are TRBV6-2 or TRBV6-3 and TRBJ2-7; the match to TRBD2 covers 10 bases. The CDR3 runs 14 residues. The V gene end was trimmed by 4 bases and the J gene end by 1 base; junction bases not matched to a gene: 1. Germline V gene lookup returns CDR1 MNHEY and CDR2 SVGEGT. DNA of the CDR3: TGTGCCAGCAGTTCGACTAGCGGGTCCTACGAGCAGTACTTC. It yields the protein CASSSTSGSYEQYF.

The rearrangement links TRBV11-2 to TRBJ1-4; 8 nucleotides line up with TRBD1. Germline CDR1 and CDR2: SGHAT and FQNNGV. The V segment lost 3 bases and the J segment 4 bases; nucleotides outside the gene matches: 7. The CDR3 totals 16 residues. The CDR3: CASSLYGTGSNEKLFF. The CDR3 DNA reads as TGTGCCAGCAGCTTGTATGGGACAGGTAGTAATGAAAAACTGTTTTTT. The entire variable domain, with the rest obtained from reference TRBV11-2 and TRBJ1-4, is as follows: EAGVAQSPRYKIIEKRQSVAFWCNPISGHATLYWYQQILGQGPKLLIQFQNNGVVDDSQLPKDRFSAERLKGVDSTLKIQPAKLEDSAVYLCASSLYGTGSNEKLFFGSGTQLSVL.

This clonotype was seen a few times. The chain couples TRBV11-1 to TRBJ2-5; tentative D call: TRBD2 (5 bases). The germline V gene has CDR1 SGHAT and CDR2 FQDESV (reference sequence). CDR3 size: 18 residues. Trimming took 6 bases from V and 5 from J, leaving 28 bases between them. This CDR3 reads CASRTTGAGPGIRETQYF. CDR3 DNA sequence: TGTGCCAGCAGAACGACCGGCGCGGGCCCGGGGATCCGGGAGACCCAGTACTTC.

This clonotype was found a few times. This rearrangement joins TRBV7-2 to TRBJ2-1, with 8 bases aligning to TRBD1. This CDR3 spans 15 amino acids. Trimming took 5 bases from V and 9 from J; bases not matched to a gene: 12. The germline V gene encodes CDR1 SGHTA and CDR2 FQGNSA. The DNA of the CDR3 is TGTGCCAGCAGCAAGGACAGGGTGATGTTAGGTGAGCAGTTCTTC. It encodes CASSKDRVMLGEQFF.

The gene calls are TRBV6-2 or TRBV6-3 and TRBJ2-1; no firm D call. V lost 6 bases and J lost 3, with 15 bases in between. The CDR3 is made up of 15 amino acids. Germline-derived CDR1 and CDR2 are MNHEY and SVGEGT. The CDR3 DNA reads as TGTGCCAGCAGACCCCTAGGGCAGCTCTACAATGAGCAGTTCTTC. Translating gives CASRPLGQLYNEQFF.

This chain connects TRBV7-9 to TRBJ2-7; 11 bases agree with TRBD1. With 5 bases clipped from V and 2 bases from J, the junction kept 8 bases outside the gene matches. CDR1 and CDR2 from the germline V gene are SEHNR and FQNEAQ (reference sequence). The CDR3 totals 16 residues. CDR3 protein: CASSRGGGQGAYEQYF. CDR3 DNA sequence: TGTGCCAGCAGCCGCGGGGGGGGACAGGGGGCCTACGAGCAGTACTTC.

The V gene is TRBV18, the J gene TRBJ1-2; 7 nucleotides line up with TRBD1. The CDR3 extends over 15 amino acids. V gave up 6 bases and J gave up 2 bases; unmatched junction bases: 9. Per germline, CDR1 KGHSH and CDR2 LQKENI. CDR3 loop: CASSPRQGDNYGYTF. CDR3 nucleotide sequence: TGTGCCAGCTCCCCCCGACAGGGCGACAACTATGGCTACACCTTC.

This clonotype appeared a few times. The rearrangement joins TRBV7-8 to TRBJ1-1, with D unclear. CDR1 is SGHVS, CDR2 FQNEAQ, per germline. The CDR3 consists of 15 residues. Trimming removed 0 bases from V and 0 bases from J, with 8 bases in between. CDR3 sequence: CASSLAVQLNTEAFF. Here the CDR3 DNA reads TGTGCCAGCAGCTTAGCAGTACAGCTGAACACTGAAGCTTTCTTT.

The CDR3 region is CASRTTENTEAFF. The DNA of the CDR3 is TGTGCCAGTAGGACAACAGAAAACACTGAAGCTTTCTTT. V is TRBV19 and J is TRBJ1-1, with D unresolved. CDR3 length equals 13 residues. Germline-derived CDR1 and CDR2 are LNHDA and SQIVND (reference sequence). Trimming left V 6 bases short and J 2 bases short, with 10 bases between.